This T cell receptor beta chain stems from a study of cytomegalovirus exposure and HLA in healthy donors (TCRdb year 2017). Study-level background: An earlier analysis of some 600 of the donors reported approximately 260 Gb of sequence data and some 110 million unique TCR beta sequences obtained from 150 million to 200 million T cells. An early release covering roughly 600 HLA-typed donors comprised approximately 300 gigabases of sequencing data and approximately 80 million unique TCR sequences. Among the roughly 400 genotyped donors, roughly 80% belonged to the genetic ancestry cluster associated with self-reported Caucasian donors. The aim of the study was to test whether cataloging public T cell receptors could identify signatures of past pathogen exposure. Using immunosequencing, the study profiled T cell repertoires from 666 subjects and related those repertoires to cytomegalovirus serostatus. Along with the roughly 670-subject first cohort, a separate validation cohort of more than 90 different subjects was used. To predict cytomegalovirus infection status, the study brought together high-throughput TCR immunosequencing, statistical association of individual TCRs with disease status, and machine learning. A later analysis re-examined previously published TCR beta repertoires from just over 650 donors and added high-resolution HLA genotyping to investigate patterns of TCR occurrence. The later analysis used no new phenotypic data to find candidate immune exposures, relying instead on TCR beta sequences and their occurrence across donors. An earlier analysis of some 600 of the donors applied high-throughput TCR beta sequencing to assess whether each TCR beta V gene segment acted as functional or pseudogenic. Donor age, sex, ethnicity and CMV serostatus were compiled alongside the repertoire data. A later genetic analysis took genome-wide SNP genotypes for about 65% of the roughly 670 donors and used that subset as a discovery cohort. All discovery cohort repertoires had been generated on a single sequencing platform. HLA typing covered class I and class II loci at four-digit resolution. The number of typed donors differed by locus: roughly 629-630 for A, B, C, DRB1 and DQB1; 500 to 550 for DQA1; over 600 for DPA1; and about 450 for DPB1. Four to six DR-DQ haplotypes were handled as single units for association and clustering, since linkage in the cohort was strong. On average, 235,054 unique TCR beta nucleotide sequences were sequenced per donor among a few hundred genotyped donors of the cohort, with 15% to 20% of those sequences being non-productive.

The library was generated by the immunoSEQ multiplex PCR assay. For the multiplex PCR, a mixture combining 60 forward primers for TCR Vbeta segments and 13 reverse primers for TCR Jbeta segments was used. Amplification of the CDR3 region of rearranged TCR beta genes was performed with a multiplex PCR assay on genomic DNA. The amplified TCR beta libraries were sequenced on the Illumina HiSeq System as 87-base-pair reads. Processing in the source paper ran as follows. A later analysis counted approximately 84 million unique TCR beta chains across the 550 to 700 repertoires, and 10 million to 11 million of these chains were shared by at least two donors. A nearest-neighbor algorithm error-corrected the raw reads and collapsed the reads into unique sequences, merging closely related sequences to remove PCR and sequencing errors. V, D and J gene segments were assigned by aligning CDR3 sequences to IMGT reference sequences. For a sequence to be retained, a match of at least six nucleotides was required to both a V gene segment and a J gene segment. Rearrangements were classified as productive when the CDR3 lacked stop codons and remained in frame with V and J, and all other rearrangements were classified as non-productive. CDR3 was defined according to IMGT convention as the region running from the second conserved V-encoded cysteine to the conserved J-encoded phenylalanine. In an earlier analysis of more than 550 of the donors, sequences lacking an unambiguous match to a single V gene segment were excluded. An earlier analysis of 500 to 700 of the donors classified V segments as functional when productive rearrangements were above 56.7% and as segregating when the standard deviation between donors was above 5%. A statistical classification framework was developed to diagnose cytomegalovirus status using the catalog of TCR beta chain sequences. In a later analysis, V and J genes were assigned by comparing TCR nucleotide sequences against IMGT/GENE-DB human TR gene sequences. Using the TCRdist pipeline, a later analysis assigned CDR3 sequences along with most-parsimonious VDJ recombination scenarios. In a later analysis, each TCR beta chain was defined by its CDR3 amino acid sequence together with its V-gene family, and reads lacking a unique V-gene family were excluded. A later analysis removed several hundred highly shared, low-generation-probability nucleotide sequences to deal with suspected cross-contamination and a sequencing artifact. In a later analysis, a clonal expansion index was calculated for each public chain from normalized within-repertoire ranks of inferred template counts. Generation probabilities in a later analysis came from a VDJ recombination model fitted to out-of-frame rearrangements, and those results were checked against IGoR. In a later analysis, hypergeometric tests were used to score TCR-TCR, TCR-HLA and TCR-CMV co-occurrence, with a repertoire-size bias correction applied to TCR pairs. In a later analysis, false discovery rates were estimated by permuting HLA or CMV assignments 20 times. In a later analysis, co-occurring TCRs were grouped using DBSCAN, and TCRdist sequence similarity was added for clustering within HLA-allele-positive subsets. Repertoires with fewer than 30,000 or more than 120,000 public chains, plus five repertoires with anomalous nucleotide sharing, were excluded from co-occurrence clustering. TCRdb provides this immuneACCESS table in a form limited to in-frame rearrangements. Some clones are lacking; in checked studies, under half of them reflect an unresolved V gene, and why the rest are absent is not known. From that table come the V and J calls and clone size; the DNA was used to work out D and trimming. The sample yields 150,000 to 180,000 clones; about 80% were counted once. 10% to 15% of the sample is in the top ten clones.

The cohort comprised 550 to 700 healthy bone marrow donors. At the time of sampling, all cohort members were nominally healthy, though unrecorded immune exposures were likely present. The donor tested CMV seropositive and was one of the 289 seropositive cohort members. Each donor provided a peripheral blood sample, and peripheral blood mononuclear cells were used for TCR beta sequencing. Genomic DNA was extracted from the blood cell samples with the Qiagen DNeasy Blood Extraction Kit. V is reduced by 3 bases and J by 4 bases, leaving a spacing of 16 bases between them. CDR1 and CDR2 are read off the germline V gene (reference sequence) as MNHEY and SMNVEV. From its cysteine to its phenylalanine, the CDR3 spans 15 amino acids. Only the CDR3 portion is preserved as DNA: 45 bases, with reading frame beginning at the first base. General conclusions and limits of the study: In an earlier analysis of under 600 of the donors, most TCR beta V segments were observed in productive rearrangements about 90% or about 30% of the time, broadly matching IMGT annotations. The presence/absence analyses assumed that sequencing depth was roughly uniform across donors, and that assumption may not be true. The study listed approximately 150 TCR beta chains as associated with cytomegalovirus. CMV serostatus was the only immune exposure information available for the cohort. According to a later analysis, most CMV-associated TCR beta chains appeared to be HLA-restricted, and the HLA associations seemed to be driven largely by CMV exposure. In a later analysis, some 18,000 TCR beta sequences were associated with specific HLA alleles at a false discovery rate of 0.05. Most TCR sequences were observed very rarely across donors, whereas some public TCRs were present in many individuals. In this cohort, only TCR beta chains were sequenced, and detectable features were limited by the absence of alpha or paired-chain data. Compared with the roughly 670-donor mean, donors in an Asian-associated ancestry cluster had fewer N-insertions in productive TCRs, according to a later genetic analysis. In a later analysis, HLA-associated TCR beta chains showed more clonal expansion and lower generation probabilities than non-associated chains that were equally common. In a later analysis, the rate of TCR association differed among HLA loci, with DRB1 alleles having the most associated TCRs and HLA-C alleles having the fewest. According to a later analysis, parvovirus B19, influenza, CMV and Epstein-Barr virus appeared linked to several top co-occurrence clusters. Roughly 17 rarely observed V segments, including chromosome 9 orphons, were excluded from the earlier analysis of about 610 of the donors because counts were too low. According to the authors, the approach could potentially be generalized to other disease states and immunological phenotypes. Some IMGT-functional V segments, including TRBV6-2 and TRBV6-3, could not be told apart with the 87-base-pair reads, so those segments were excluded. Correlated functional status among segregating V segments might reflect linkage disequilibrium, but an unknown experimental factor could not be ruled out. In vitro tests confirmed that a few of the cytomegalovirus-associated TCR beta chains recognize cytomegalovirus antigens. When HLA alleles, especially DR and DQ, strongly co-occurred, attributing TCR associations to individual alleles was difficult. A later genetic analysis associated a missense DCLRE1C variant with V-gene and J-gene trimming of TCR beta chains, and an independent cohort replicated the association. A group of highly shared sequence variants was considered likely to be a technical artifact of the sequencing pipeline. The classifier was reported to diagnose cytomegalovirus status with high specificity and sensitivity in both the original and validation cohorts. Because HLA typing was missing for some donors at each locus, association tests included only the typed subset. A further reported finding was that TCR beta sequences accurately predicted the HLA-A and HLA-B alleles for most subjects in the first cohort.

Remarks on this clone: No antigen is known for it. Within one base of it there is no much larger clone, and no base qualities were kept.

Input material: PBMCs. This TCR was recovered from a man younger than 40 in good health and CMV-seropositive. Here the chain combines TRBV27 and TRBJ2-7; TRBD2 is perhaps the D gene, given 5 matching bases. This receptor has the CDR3 CASSLSTGRSYEQYF. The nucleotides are TGTGCCAGCAGTTTGTCCACGGGAAGATCATACGAGCAGTACTTC.